This TCR beta chain was found in a study of read filtering for tumor transcriptome and immune sequencing. Study context: By R-ISS, stages I, II and III held approximately 8, 17 and 7 patients.

Notes on the study in general: The CD138-negative fraction was mixed bone marrow immune cells, not pure T cells. About 80% of IR-seq clonotypes had one read, totaling about 3.5% of reads; RNA-seq: roughly 76% and 46%.

The CDR3 sequence is 13 residues long. V was clipped by 1 base and J by 4 bases, with 7 bases between them. CDR1 and CDR2 from the germline V gene are SQVTM and ANQGSEA. Molecular barcoded adaptors covering alpha/delta and beta/gamma chains were used on roughly 370 ng RNA. MiXCR was run by TCRdb on the reads, yielding one entry per CDR3 protein. The sample consists of around 260 distinct CDR3 sequences, around 72% of them appearing once. This clonotype has a handful of counts. Antigen unknown. Sequencing used a population of CD138-negative cells sorted from bone marrow. The chain uses TRBV29-1 and TRBJ2-2; D gene uncertain. This clonotype originated in a donor at least 40 years old with multiple myeloma. This table probably holds off-target reads from a library built for another chain. This CDR3 reads CSVEVTFTGELFF. In nucleotides, the CDR3 is TGCAGCGTTGAAGTTACCTTCACCGGGGAGCTGTTTTTT.